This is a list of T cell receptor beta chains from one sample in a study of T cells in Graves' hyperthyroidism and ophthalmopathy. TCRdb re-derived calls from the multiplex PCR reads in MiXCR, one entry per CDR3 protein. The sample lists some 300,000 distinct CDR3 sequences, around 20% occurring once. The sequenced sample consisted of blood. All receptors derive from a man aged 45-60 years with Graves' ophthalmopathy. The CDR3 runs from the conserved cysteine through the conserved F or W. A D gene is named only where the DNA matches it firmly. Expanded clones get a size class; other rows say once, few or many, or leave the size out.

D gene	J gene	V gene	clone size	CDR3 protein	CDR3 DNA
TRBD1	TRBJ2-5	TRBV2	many	CASSGQTGGAETQYF	TGTGCCAGCAGTGGACAGACAGGGGGCGCAGAGACCCAGTACTTC
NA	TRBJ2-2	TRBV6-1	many	CASKVGADAGELFF	TGTGCCAGCAAGGTGGGCGCGGACGCCGGGGAGCTGTTTTTT
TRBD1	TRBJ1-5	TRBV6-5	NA	CASSYPGQASNQPQHF	TGTGCCAGCAGTTACCCGGGACAGGCTAGCAATCAGCCCCAGCATTTT
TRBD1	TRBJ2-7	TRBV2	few	CATGQGVLEQYF	TGTGCCACCGGACAGGGTGTTTTGGAGCAGTACTTC
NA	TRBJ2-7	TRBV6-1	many	CASSKPAGTYEQYF	TGTGCCAGCAGTAAACCGGCAGGAACCTACGAGCAGTACTTC
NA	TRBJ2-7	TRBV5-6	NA	CASSLSPYTRGAFSYEQYF	TGTGCCAGCAGCTTGAGCCCTTATACTCGGGGGGCCTTCTCCTACGAGCAGTACTTC
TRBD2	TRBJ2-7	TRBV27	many	CASSLSALAGVYEQYF	TGTGCCAGCAGTTTATCGGCACTAGCGGGAGTCTACGAGCAGTACTTC
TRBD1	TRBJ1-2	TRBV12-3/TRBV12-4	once	CASSLYILSGTGRANYGYTF	TGTGCCAGCAGTTTATATATTTTAAGTGGGACAGGGCGTGCCAACTATGGCTACACCTTC
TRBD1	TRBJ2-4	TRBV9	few	CASSAGTGRSIQYF	TGTGCCAGCAGCGCAGGGACAGGGAGGAGCATTCAGTACTTC
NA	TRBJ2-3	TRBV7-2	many	CASSPRLVGTDTQYF	TGTGCCAGCAGCCCTCGACTAGTCGGCACAGATACGCAGTATTTT
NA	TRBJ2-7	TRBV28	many	CASTRGREQYF	TGTGCCAGCACTCGGGGGCGCGAGCAGTACTTC
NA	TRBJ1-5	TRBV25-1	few	CASATGNQPQHF	TGTGCCAGCGCCACTGGTAATCAGCCCCAGCATTTT
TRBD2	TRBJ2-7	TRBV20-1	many	CSGSGTSGHYEQYF	TGCAGTGGAAGCGGGACTAGCGGACACTACGAGCAGTACTTC
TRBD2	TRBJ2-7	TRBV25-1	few	CASTWGGNEQYF	TGTGCCAGCACTTGGGGAGGGAACGAGCAGTACTTC
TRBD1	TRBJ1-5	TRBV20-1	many	CSARDRIWTGNQPQHF	TGCAGTGCTAGAGACCGAATCTGGACAGGGAATCAGCCCCAGCATTTT
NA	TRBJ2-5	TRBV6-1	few	CASSHNSFRETQYF	TGTGCCAGCAGTCATAATAGCTTCCGGGAGACCCAGTACTTC
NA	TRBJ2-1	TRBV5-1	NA	CASSLTDYNEQFF	TGCGCCAGCAGCTTGACGGACTACAATGAGCAGTTCTTC
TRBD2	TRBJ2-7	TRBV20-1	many	CSARDLAGRGSYEQYF	TGCAGTGCTAGAGATCTAGCCGGGAGGGGCTCCTACGAGCAGTACTTC
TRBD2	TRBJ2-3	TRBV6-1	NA	CASGAGGGTDTQYF	TGTGCCAGCGGAGCGGGAGGGGGCACAGATACGCAGTATTTT
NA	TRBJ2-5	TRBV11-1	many	CASSLDEWPAAQYF	TGTGCCAGCAGCTTAGACGAGTGGCCCGCGGCCCAGTACTTC
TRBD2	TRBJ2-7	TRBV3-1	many	CASSQGMGLAGYEQYF	TGTGCCAGCAGCCAAGGAATGGGACTAGCGGGATACGAGCAGTACTTC
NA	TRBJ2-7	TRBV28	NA	CASSSPPATSYEQYF	TGTGCCAGCAGTTCACCCCCGGCCACCTCCTACGAGCAGTACTTC
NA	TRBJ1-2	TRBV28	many	CASSPLFFSSTENYGYTF	TGTGCCAGCAGTCCCCTTTTCTTCTCCTCGACGGAAAACTATGGCTACACCTTC
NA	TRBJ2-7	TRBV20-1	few	CSARQVNEQYF	TGCAGTGCTAGGCAGGTGAACGAGCAGTACTTC
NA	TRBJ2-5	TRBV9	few	CASSAVGPQETQYF	TGTGCCAGCAGCGCAGTTGGCCCCCAAGAGACCCAGTACTTC
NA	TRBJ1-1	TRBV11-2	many	CASSGGGTEAFF	TGTGCCAGCAGCGGAGGTGGCACTGAAGCTTTCTTT
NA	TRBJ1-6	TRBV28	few	CASSLLSMAGALNF	TGTGCCAGCAGTTTATTAAGCATGGCAGGGGCCCTGAACTTT
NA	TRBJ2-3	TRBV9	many	CASSPPGADTQYF	TGTGCCAGCAGCCCCCCGGGGGCAGATACGCAGTATTTT
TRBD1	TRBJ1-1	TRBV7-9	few	CASSSAGGTEAFF	TGTGCCAGCAGCTCGGCAGGGGGCACTGAAGCTTTCTTT
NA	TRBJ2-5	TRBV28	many	CASSLRGHPRETQYF	TGTGCCAGCAGTTTACGAGGACACCCCCGTGAGACCCAGTACTTC
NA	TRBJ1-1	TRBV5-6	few	CASSLIGGYEAFF	TGTGCCAGCAGCTTGATCGGGGGGTATGAAGCTTTCTTT
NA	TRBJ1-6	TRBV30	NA	CAWRYFGDLPLHF	TGTGCCTGGAGATATTTCGGCGACCTCCCCCTCCACTTT
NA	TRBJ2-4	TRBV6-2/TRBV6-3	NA	CASSYAGSLNIQYF	TGTGCCAGCAGTTATGCAGGATCCCTAAACATTCAGTACTTC
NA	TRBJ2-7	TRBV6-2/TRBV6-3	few	CASRIGAASSYEQYF	TGTGCCAGCAGGATCGGCGCTGCCTCCTCCTACGAGCAGTACTTC
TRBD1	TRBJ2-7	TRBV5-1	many	CASSVKDRPSAYEQYF	TGCGCCAGCAGCGTGAAGGACAGGCCCAGCGCCTACGAGCAGTACTTC
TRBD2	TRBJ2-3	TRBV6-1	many	CASSYDRTRTTSSTDTQYF	TGTGCCAGCAGTTACGACCGGACTAGGACTACTTCTAGCACAGATACGCAGTATTTT
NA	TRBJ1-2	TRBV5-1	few	CASGARPNDNYGYTF	TGCGCCAGCGGTGCCAGACCGAACGATAACTATGGCTACACCTTC
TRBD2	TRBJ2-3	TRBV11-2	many	CASSWTSGHDTQYF	TGTGCCAGCAGTTGGACTAGCGGGCATGATACGCAGTATTTT
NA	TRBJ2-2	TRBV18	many	CASSPPSGSAGELFF	TGTGCCAGCTCACCACCTTCAGGGTCGGCCGGGGAGCTGTTTTTT
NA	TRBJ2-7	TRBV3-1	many	CASSQDLVTGSYEQYF	TGTGCCAGCAGCCAAGATTTAGTGACTGGATCCTACGAGCAGTACTTC
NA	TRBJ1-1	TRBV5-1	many	CASSGGPQNTEAFF	TGCGCCAGCAGCGGAGGACCCCAGAACACTGAAGCTTTCTTT
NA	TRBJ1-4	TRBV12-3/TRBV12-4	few	CASSYPWGGSNEKLFF	TGTGCCAGCAGTTACCCCTGGGGGGGCTCTAATGAAAAACTGTTTTTT
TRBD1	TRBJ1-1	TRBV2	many	CASRLAGTGPSEAFF	TGTGCCAGCAGACTTGCCGGGACAGGGCCGTCTGAAGCTTTCTTT
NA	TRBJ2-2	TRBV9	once	CASSLGSSFF	TGTGCCAGCAGCCTCGGGAGCTCTTTCTTT
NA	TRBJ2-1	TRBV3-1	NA	CASSWSPGVAYNEQFF	TGTGCCAGCAGCTGGAGCCCGGGAGTGGCCTACAATGAGCAGTTCTTC